This T cell receptor beta chain was retrieved from a study of beta chain features in type 1 diabetes. Study-wide background: Age, gender, cell numbers and subset yield matched between patients and controls.

Looked up from germline, CDR1 is MDHEN and CDR2 is SYDVKM. The CDR3 runs to 14 residues. V shed 8 bases, J shed 2 bases, and the junction held 5 bases outside the gene matches. A remark on this clone: Its antigen is not known.

Study outcomes and limitations: When Type 1 diabetes patients were examined, their TCRB CDR3s proved moderately but significantly shorter in all four CD4+ subsets. cDNA-based sequencing might over-represent cells highly expressing TCR.

What was sequenced were expressed TCRB transcripts, since all of the isolated RNA had been reverse transcribed. Method: immunoSEQ multiplex PCR; TCRdb's copy keeps in-frame clones and lacks some. The data contain about 710,000 clones, more than 13% of them seen just once; the ten biggest clones take up 0.035% to 0.045%. The sequence was obtained from a young man with type 1 diabetes. V gene TRBV28 combines with J gene TRBJ2-7; 11 bases map to TRBD1. The sample taken for sequencing was naive CD4+ T cells from blood. In DNA, the CDR3 is TGTGCCAGCGCCAGGACAGGGGGCCCCTACGAGCAGTACTTC. The encoded protein is CASARTGGPYEQYF.